This T cell receptor beta chain came from a study of shared clonotypes between healthy human individuals. Study in general: Used for every donor were three CD4 naive, three CD4 memory, two CD8 naive and one CD8 memory plate.

The split of CD4+ cells yielded CD45RA+ naive and CD45RA-negative memory subsets. Sequenced by immunoSEQ multiplex PCR; TCRdb stores in-frame clones only, minus some. Among approximately 340,000 clones listed, around 67% were seen once. The CDR3 contains 12 residues. Germline CDR1 SQVTM, CDR2 ANQGSEA. With V trimmed by 7 bases and J by 0 bases, 3 bases remained unmatched. The clonotype comes from a man younger than 40 in good health. This chain uses TRBV29-1 with TRBJ2-7, with 7 bases aligning to TRBD1. Sample: memory CD4+ T cells sorted from blood. Subset denoted: CD45RA-negative fraction. DNA for the CDR3: TGCAGCGCAAGGGACAGCTCCTACGAGCAGTACTTC. It codes for CSARDSSYEQYF.